This T cell receptor (beta chain) came from a study of long-term antiretroviral therapy in people with HIV. Study observations and caveats: Diversity rose after ART but stayed below transplant donor controls. Those clones which expanded before ART made up the dominant part of the repertoire at all time points. For ART adherence, viral resistance and therapy changes, no data were available. Collection of the blood took place between the mid-2000s and the late 2010s. The ART regimens in use then may have been less effective than current ones.

Researchers report immunoSEQ v3.0 was run at survey level. This table comes from immunoSEQ multiplex PCR, and its TCRdb copy is limited to in-frame clones, with some not included. Of over 15,000 clones in the sample, 70% to 90% were seen once. As to this clone: Its antigen is not known.

CDR3 size: 12 residues. Trimming took off 6 bases at V and 6 bases at J, with 12 bases between the two ends. From germline, CDR1 is MDHEN and CDR2 SYDVKM. The chain carries TRBV28 and TRBJ2-7; D is undetermined. The clonotype comes from a woman aged 35 to 49 with HIV. Here the sequenced sample was unsorted PBMCs, taken 0.5 years after starting antiretroviral therapy. CDR3 in amino acids: CASSFPLGEQYF. Written as DNA, the CDR3 is TGTGCCAGCAGCTTCCCCCTCGGCGAGCAGTACTTC.